The subject of this entry is one T cell receptor beta chain. TCRdb keeps only in-frame clones here, not all; method: immunoSEQ multiplex PCR. The sample holds 25,000 to 35,000 clones, about 94% seen once. This entry comes from a study of circulating and synovial CD4+ cells in juvenile arthritis. Germline V gene lookup returns CDR1 SNHLY and CDR2 FYNNEI. With 7 bases removed from V and 5 bases from J, the gap between germline ends came to 9 bases. There are 13 residues in the CDR3. The specimen sequenced was CD4+ T cells from blood. J is TRBJ1-6 and V is TRBV2; D unclear. The receptor was isolated from a human donor with juvenile idiopathic arthritis. The CDR3 is CASIADNNSPLHF. The CDR3 bases are TGTGCCAGCATAGCAGATAATAATTCACCCCTCCACTTT.